The 18 T cell receptor beta chains below come from one sample, sequenced in a study of T-cell memory formation after mild COVID-19. TCRdb processed the 5' RACE reads anew with MiXCR; each CDR3 protein has one entry. The sample consists of about 540,000 distinct CDR3 sequences, roughly 20% of them appearing once. Sequenced input: PBMCs or a T cell subset sorted from them (not recorded which). These receptors all stem from an adult woman who had mild COVID-19 (a few samples of this study predate the infection). Cell type and time point are not known.

This clonotype was picked up a small number of times. The rearrangement joins TRBV24-1 to TRBJ2-1, with TRBD2 matching 10 bases. Germline values: CDR1 KGHDR, CDR2 SFDVKD. The CDR3 contains 15 residues. After removal of 2 bases from V and 6 bases from J, the junction contained 3 bases not matched to a gene. For the CDR3, the DNA is TGTGCCACCAGTGATTCTAGCGGGAGACTCAATGAGCAGTTCTTC. This translates into CATSDSSGRLNEQFF.

This clonotype has only a few counts. The V and J genes are TRBV7-3 and TRBJ1-1; weak D call: TRBD1 (5 bases). CDR1 and CDR2 from the germline V gene are SGHTA and FQGTGA. The CDR3 loop spans 15 amino acids. V was cut by 2 bases and J by 7 bases, with 17 bases left in between. The CDR3 protein is CASSLSSGGVSEAFF. CDR3 bases: TGTGCCAGCAGCTTATCATCCGGGGGGGTCAGTGAAGCTTTCTTT.

This clonotype was counted between two and nine times. The chain employs TRBV18 and TRBJ1-1, with 9 nucleotides matching TRBD1. The CDR3 length is 15 residues. V was pared by 5 bases and J by 7 bases, with 11 bases of the junction left unmatched. Germline values: CDR1 KGHSH, CDR2 LQKENI. As DNA, the CDR3 is TGTGCCAGCTCAGTACAGGGGGCGCTTCAAAATGAAGCTTTCTTT. Its protein is CASSVQGALQNEAFF.

This clonotype showed up many times. The chain has TRBV4-3 and TRBJ1-1, with 8 nucleotides matching TRBD1. J was trimmed by 0 bases and V by 4 bases; bases with no gene match: 13. The CDR3 has 18 amino acids. Germline lookup yields CDR1 LGHNA and CDR2 YSLEER. The CDR3 DNA reads TGCGCCAGCAGCCGCCGACAGGGGACAGACCATATGAACACTGAAGCTTTCTTT. Protein sequence: CASSRRQGTDHMNTEAFF.

The table lists this clonotype with a few counts. The rearrangement links TRBV12-3 or TRBV12-4 to TRBJ1-2; D not certain. CDR3 size: 11 residues. The ends were cut back, 7 bases at V and 8 bases at J, with 11 bases in the middle. The CDR3 bases are TGTGCCAGCACCGGACCCGGCGGCTACACCTTC. This gives the protein CASTGPGGYTF.

This clonotype was counted a few times. V is TRBV7-3 and J is TRBJ1-1; D is perhaps TRBD1 (5 bases). This CDR3 has 14 amino acids. Germline CDR1 reads SGHTA; CDR2 reads FQGTGA. V lost 0 bases and J 5 bases, leaving 10 bases between the germline ends. The CDR3 nucleotides read TGTGCCAGCAGCTTAACGACGGGGCGGACTGAAGCTTTCTTT. Translation gives CASSLTTGRTEAFF.

This clonotype was detected a few times. The chain recombines TRBV7-9 with TRBJ2-3; unclear D gene. Looked up from germline, CDR1 is SEHNR and CDR2 is FQNEAQ (reference sequence). Trimming pared 1 base from V and 2 bases from J, leaving 13 bases between. CDR3 length: 16 amino acids. The CDR3 loop is CASSLDSQVITDTQYF. Written as DNA, the CDR3 is TGTGCCAGCAGCTTAGACTCTCAGGTGATCACAGATACGCAGTATTTT.

This clonotype was found many times. V is TRBV20-1 and J is TRBJ2-7; D might be TRBD2 (6 bases). V lost 4 bases to trimming and J lost 4 bases, with 11 bases between them. Germline-derived CDR1 and CDR2 are DFQATT and SNEGSKA (reference sequence). The CDR3 totals 12 residues. The CDR3 bases are TGCAGTGCTACTTCCGGGAGTTACGAGCAGTACTTC. This translates into CSATSGSYEQYF.

J is TRBJ1-2 and V is TRBV29-1; D is unclear. The V gene lost 7 bases and the J gene lost 8 bases, with 17 bases spanning the gap. The germline gives CDR1 SQVTM, CDR2 ANQGSEA. This CDR3 region has 12 residues. CDR3 bases: TGCAGCGCCCCCCTCGGGGATATCGGCTACACCTTC. Amino acid sequence: CSAPLGDIGYTF.

This CDR3 is CASRTTGTHSPLHF. CDR3 nucleotides: TGTGCCAGCAGGACAACAGGGACCCATTCACCCCTCCACTTT. The rearrangement links TRBV5-5 to TRBJ1-6, with a possible D match to TRBD1 (6 bases). Germline V gene data show CDR1 as SGHKS and CDR2 as YYEKEE (reference sequence). The CDR3 totals 14 residues. V lost 5 bases and J 8 bases, leaving 14 bases between the germline ends.

The genes are TRBV4-1 and TRBJ2-5; TRBD1 aligns across 9 bases. The junction had 7 bases not matched to a gene; V was cut back by 3 bases and J by 2 bases. Germline values: CDR1 MGHRA, CDR2 YSYEKL. The CDR3 contains 16 residues. The CDR3 sequence is CASSHPIGTGQETQYF. CDR3 DNA: TGCGCCAGCAGCCACCCTATCGGGACAGGGCAAGAGACCCAGTACTTC.

The rearrangement uses TRBV7-3 and TRBJ2-3; TRBD1 agrees at 11 bases. This CDR3 spans 18 amino acids. The germline V gene encodes CDR1 SGHTA and CDR2 FQGTGA. Trimming at V came to 2 bases and at J to 5 bases, leaving 12 bases not matched to a gene. The CDR3 here is CASSLLGRTGGIGDTQYF. DNA for the CDR3: TGTGCCAGCAGCTTATTGGGTCGGACAGGGGGCATCGGAGATACGCAGTATTTT.

The genes are TRBV20-1 and TRBJ2-7; weak D call: TRBD1 (6 bases). CDR3 length: 16 amino acids. The V gene's germline CDR1 is DFQATT and CDR2 SNEGSKA (reference sequence). V gave up 8 bases and J gave up 4 bases, with 27 bases separating them. CDR3 nucleotides: TGCAGTACTCCGGGCGCGGGCCCCGAGGGGGTTTACGAGCAGTACTTC. This encodes CSTPGAGPEGVYEQYF.

The rearrangement uses TRBV18 and TRBJ2-5; D gene uncertain. Trimming took 1 base from V and 2 from J, leaving 5 bases between them. Germline values: CDR1 KGHSH, CDR2 LQKENI. CDR3 length: 13 residues. DNA for the CDR3: TGTGCCAGCTCACCACAGCAACAAGAGACCCAGTACTTC. Amino acids: CASSPQQQETQYF.

This CDR3 reads CASSLQPRTSLTDTQYF. In DNA, the CDR3 is TGTGCCAGCAGCCTCCAGCCACGGACTAGCCTCACAGATACGCAGTATTTT. The rearrangement joins TRBV7-2 to TRBJ2-3, with 8 nucleotides matching TRBD2. The CDR3 extends over 17 amino acids. Germline CDR1 and CDR2: SGHTA and FQGNSA. Trimming at V came to 5 bases and at J to 2 bases, leaving 12 bases not matched to a gene. Full variable domain (remainder filled in from reference TRBV7-2 and TRBJ2-3): GAGVSQSPSNKVTEKGKDVELRCDPISGHTALYWYRQSLGQGLEFLIYFQGNSAPDKSGLPSDRFSAERTGGSVSTLTIQRTQQEDSAVYLCASSLQPRTSLTDTQYFGPGTRLTVL.

This clonotype appeared a few times. V gene TRBV7-3 combines with J gene TRBJ1-1; TRBD1 might be the D (6 bases). The CDR3 is 13 amino acids. Germline V gives CDR1 SGHTA, CDR2 FQGTGA. V lost 3 bases, J lost 4 bases, and 9 bases lay in between. CDR3 DNA: TGTGCCAGCAGCTTCCCGGGGGCCACTGAAGCTTTCTTT. This translates into CASSFPGATEAFF.

The J gene is TRBJ2-7, the V gene TRBV6-6; 10 bases are shared with TRBD2. Germline trimming cut 6 bases from V and 2 bases from J; bases unmatched to any gene: 4. The CDR3 contains 14 residues. Looked up from germline, CDR1 is MNHNY and CDR2 is SVGAGI (reference sequence). The CDR3 region has the DNA TGTGCCAGCAGCCGACTAGCGGGTACCTACGAGCAGTACTTC. Translation gives CASSRLAGTYEQYF.

DNA of the CDR3: TGTGCCAGCAGTTGGGGGGGGCATAGCAATCAGCCCCAGCATTTT. This translates into CASSWGGHSNQPQHF. The chain joins TRBV12-3 or TRBV12-4 to TRBJ1-5, with a tentative D call TRBD1 (6 bases). The CDR3 totals 15 residues. The germline V and J ends were trimmed by 4 bases and 0 bases, with 10 bases remaining between them.